This is a list of T cell receptor beta chains from one sample in a study of sequential checkpoint blockade in melanoma. Repertoires were generated with immunoSEQ multiplex PCR, while TCRdb's copy carries only in-frame clones and drops some. Of thousands of clones in the sample, around a quarter are singletons; the top ten hold roughly 10%. The specimen was tumor tissue (inferred from file names), collected from a patient given nivolumab and ipilimumab in sequence. These receptor sequences come from a human donor with melanoma. The CDR3 runs from the conserved cysteine through the conserved F or W. The D gene is left open where the match is weak. Size tells how often a clone was seen (once, few, many) or the class of an expanded clone, and some rows leave it out.

cdr3_length: 15
d_call: -
clone_size: few
j_call: TRBJ1-2
v_call: TRBV19
cdr3_aa: CASSIHKEANYGYTF
cdr3_nt: TGTGCCAGTAGTATCCACAAGGAGGCTAACTATGGCTACACCTTC

cdr3_length: 15
d_call: -
clone_size: medium-sized
j_call: TRBJ2-3
v_call: TRBV11-3
cdr3_aa: CASSPGVDSTDTQYF
cdr3_nt: TGTGCCAGCAGCCCAGGGGTGGACAGCACAGATACGCAGTATTTT

cdr3_length: 15
d_call: -
clone_size: few
j_call: TRBJ1-2
v_call: TRBV9
cdr3_aa: CASSQEWVTNYGYTF
cdr3_nt: TGTGCCAGCAGCCAGGAATGGGTTACCAACTATGGCTACACCTTC

cdr3_length: 13
d_call: -
clone_size: -
j_call: TRBJ1-1
v_call: TRBV4-1
cdr3_aa: CASSQDRKDEAFF
cdr3_nt: TGCGCCAGCAGCCAAGATCGAAAAGATGAAGCTTTCTTT

cdr3_length: 13
d_call: -
clone_size: many
j_call: TRBJ2-1
v_call: TRBV6-8
cdr3_aa: CASSYFVGNEQFF
cdr3_nt: TGTGCCAGCAGTTACTTTGTGGGTAATGAGCAGTTCTTC

cdr3_length: 15
d_call: -
clone_size: few
j_call: TRBJ2-5
v_call: TRBV6-8
cdr3_aa: CASSYWPGSQETQYF
cdr3_nt: TGTGCCAGCAGTTACTGGCCAGGTTCCCAAGAGACCCAGTACTTC

cdr3_length: 15
d_call: TRBD2
clone_size: few
j_call: TRBJ2-3
v_call: TRBV14
cdr3_aa: CASSRQRESTDTQYF
cdr3_nt: TGTGCCAGCAGCCGTCAGCGGGAGAGCACAGATACGCAGTATTTT

cdr3_length: 13
d_call: TRBD2
clone_size: few
j_call: TRBJ2-3
v_call: TRBV6-7
cdr3_aa: CASRLAGADTQYF
cdr3_nt: TGTGCCAGCAGGCTAGCGGGAGCAGATACGCAGTATTTT

cdr3_length: 12
d_call: -
clone_size: -
j_call: TRBJ1-1
v_call: TRBV19
cdr3_aa: CASKTGVTEAFF
cdr3_nt: TGTGCCAGTAAGACGGGTGTGACTGAAGCTTTCTTT

cdr3_length: 14
d_call: -
clone_size: -
j_call: TRBJ2-3
v_call: TRBV9
cdr3_aa: CASSGEIHTDTQYF
cdr3_nt: TGTGCCAGCAGCGGGGAGATCCACACAGATACGCAGTATTTT

cdr3_length: 18
d_call: TRBD1
clone_size: -
j_call: TRBJ1-5
v_call: TRBV15
cdr3_aa: CATSRVAGQFGGNQPQHF
cdr3_nt: TGTGCCACCAGCAGAGTTGCGGGACAGTTCGGGGGCAATCAGCCCCAGCATTTT

cdr3_length: 14
d_call: -
clone_size: -
j_call: TRBJ1-1
v_call: TRBV28
cdr3_aa: CASSPGHFNTEAFF
cdr3_nt: TGTGCCAGCAGTCCCGGACACTTTAACACTGAAGCTTTCTTT

cdr3_length: 15
d_call: TRBD1
clone_size: few
j_call: TRBJ1-3
v_call: TRBV11-3
cdr3_aa: CASSRSNRGGNTIYF
cdr3_nt: TGTGCCAGCAGCCGTAGCAACAGGGGCGGAAACACCATATATTTT

cdr3_length: 14
d_call: TRBD1
clone_size: few
j_call: TRBJ2-3
v_call: TRBV11-3
cdr3_aa: CASSFWTGPGTQYF
cdr3_nt: TGTGCCAGCAGCTTTTGGACAGGGCCAGGGACGCAGTATTTT

cdr3_length: 15
d_call: -
clone_size: many
j_call: TRBJ2-2
v_call: TRBV11-3
cdr3_aa: CASSSPRGGTGELFF
cdr3_nt: TGTGCCAGCAGCTCCCCGCGGGGTGGGACCGGGGAGCTGTTTTTT

cdr3_length: 21
d_call: TRBD2
clone_size: medium-sized
j_call: TRBJ2-2
v_call: TRBV7-4
cdr3_aa: CASSLWVTILAGGPKHGELFF
cdr3_nt: TGTGCCAGCAGCTTGTGGGTCACTATCCTAGCGGGAGGGCCAAAACACGGGGAGCTGTTTTTT

cdr3_length: 14
d_call: TRBD1
clone_size: few
j_call: TRBJ1-3
v_call: TRBV6-8
cdr3_aa: CASSRQGAGNTIYF
cdr3_nt: TGTGCCAGCAGTCGACAGGGGGCGGGAAACACCATATATTTT

cdr3_length: 11
d_call: -
clone_size: -
j_call: TRBJ1-5
v_call: TRBV30
cdr3_aa: CAWSVDQPQHF
cdr3_nt: TGTGCCTGGAGTGTGGATCAGCCCCAGCATTTT

cdr3_length: 15
d_call: TRBD2
clone_size: many
j_call: TRBJ2-1
v_call: TRBV11-3
cdr3_aa: CASSPSGSSYNEQFF
cdr3_nt: TGTGCCAGCAGCCCGAGCGGGAGCTCCTACAATGAGCAGTTCTTC

cdr3_length: 12
d_call: -
clone_size: few
j_call: TRBJ2-5
v_call: TRBV6-8
cdr3_aa: CASSGGLETQYF
cdr3_nt: TGTGCCAGCAGTGGGGGGCTGGAGACCCAGTACTTC

cdr3_length: 13
d_call: -
clone_size: -
j_call: TRBJ1-2
v_call: TRBV6-8
cdr3_aa: CASRSENGYGYTF
cdr3_nt: TGTGCCAGCAGGTCCGAGAACGGCTATGGCTACACCTTC

cdr3_length: 15
d_call: -
clone_size: -
j_call: TRBJ1-4
v_call: TRBV5-1
cdr3_aa: CASSINRATNEKLFF
cdr3_nt: TGCGCCAGCAGCATTAACAGGGCAACTAATGAAAAACTGTTTTTT

cdr3_length: 15
d_call: -
clone_size: -
j_call: TRBJ2-3
v_call: TRBV6-8
cdr3_aa: CASSQWGTEADTQYF
cdr3_nt: TGTGCCAGCAGTCAATGGGGGACGGAGGCCGATACGCAGTATTTT

cdr3_length: 20
d_call: TRBD2
clone_size: -
j_call: TRBJ2-5
v_call: TRBV15
cdr3_aa: CATSRDPMGRLGRGEETQYF
cdr3_nt: TGTGCCACCAGCAGAGACCCGATGGGGCGGCTGGGGCGGGGGGAGGAGACCCAGTACTTC

cdr3_length: 14
d_call: -
clone_size: -
j_call: TRBJ2-3
v_call: TRBV6-8
cdr3_aa: CASSPQGTTDTQYF
cdr3_nt: TGTGCCAGCAGTCCCCAGGGTACCACAGATACGCAGTATTTT

cdr3_length: 14
d_call: -
clone_size: -
j_call: TRBJ1-2
v_call: TRBV29-1
cdr3_aa: CSVKGVRDSVGYTF
cdr3_nt: TGCAGCGTGAAGGGAGTCAGGGACTCAGTTGGCTACACCTTC

cdr3_length: 16
d_call: -
clone_size: few
j_call: TRBJ2-1
v_call: TRBV23-1
cdr3_aa: CASSLEAEGLYNEQFF
cdr3_nt: TGCGCCAGCAGCTTGGAAGCGGAGGGCCTTTACAATGAGCAGTTCTTC

cdr3_length: 15
d_call: -
clone_size: -
j_call: TRBJ1-2
v_call: TRBV15
cdr3_aa: CATSRDPRGSKGYTF
cdr3_nt: TGTGCCACCAGCAGAGACCCCAGGGGCTCGAAAGGCTACACCTTC

cdr3_length: 13
d_call: -
clone_size: -
j_call: TRBJ1-2
v_call: TRBV29-1
cdr3_aa: CSVEGEFFYGYTF
cdr3_nt: TGCAGCGTTGAAGGGGAGTTTTTCTATGGCTACACCTTC

cdr3_length: 17
d_call: TRBD2
clone_size: -
j_call: TRBJ2-3
v_call: TRBV5-1
cdr3_aa: CASSLVVSGSRPGTQYF
cdr3_nt: TGCGCCAGCAGCTTGGTGGTTAGCGGGAGCAGGCCCGGTACGCAGTATTTT

cdr3_length: 12
d_call: -
clone_size: -
j_call: TRBJ1-2
v_call: TRBV6-8
cdr3_aa: CASSPTQGGYTF
cdr3_nt: TGTGCCAGCAGCCCAACCCAGGGGGGCTACACCTTC

cdr3_length: 16
d_call: TRBD1
clone_size: few
j_call: TRBJ2-3
v_call: TRBV14
cdr3_aa: CASSPRDRLLTDTQYF
cdr3_nt: TGTGCCAGCAGCCCCCGGGACAGATTGCTTACAGATACGCAGTATTTT

cdr3_length: 18
d_call: -
clone_size: many
j_call: TRBJ2-3
v_call: TRBV10-3
cdr3_aa: CAISELSIGGGPTDTQYF
cdr3_nt: TGTGCCATCAGTGAGCTCTCGATAGGGGGAGGGCCGACAGATACGCAGTATTTT

cdr3_length: 13
d_call: -
clone_size: -
j_call: TRBJ2-1
v_call: TRBV6-8
cdr3_aa: CASTPLVHNEQFF
cdr3_nt: TGTGCCAGCACCCCCCTAGTGCACAATGAGCAGTTCTTC

cdr3_length: 14
d_call: TRBD2
clone_size: -
j_call: TRBJ2-1
v_call: TRBV19
cdr3_aa: CASSIDIGRGEQFF
cdr3_nt: TGTGCCAGTAGTATAGATATTGGGAGGGGCGAGCAGTTCTTC

cdr3_length: 13
d_call: -
clone_size: -
j_call: TRBJ1-5
v_call: TRBV9
cdr3_aa: CASSVAPRWPQHF
cdr3_nt: TGTGCCAGCAGCGTAGCCCCCCGGTGGCCCCAGCATTTT

cdr3_length: 15
d_call: -
clone_size: many
j_call: TRBJ2-5
v_call: TRBV7-6
cdr3_aa: CASSTGTTQGETQYF
cdr3_nt: TGTGCCAGCAGCACCGGGACAACCCAAGGGGAGACCCAGTACTTC

cdr3_length: 18
d_call: -
clone_size: many
j_call: TRBJ2-5
v_call: TRBV11-3
cdr3_aa: CASSRFPPGGANQETQYF
cdr3_nt: TGTGCCAGCAGCCGTTTTCCCCCTGGGGGCGCGAACCAAGAGACCCAGTACTTC

cdr3_length: 15
d_call: -
clone_size: -
j_call: TRBJ2-5
v_call: TRBV9
cdr3_aa: CASSVDGGAGETQYF
cdr3_nt: TGTGCCAGCAGCGTAGATGGGGGCGCAGGAGAGACCCAGTACTTC

cdr3_length: 15
d_call: TRBD2
clone_size: -
j_call: TRBJ2-1
v_call: TRBV11-3
cdr3_aa: CASSLRLAGGNEQFF
cdr3_nt: TGTGCCAGCAGCTTACGGCTAGCGGGAGGGAATGAGCAGTTCTTC

cdr3_length: 17
d_call: TRBD2
clone_size: many
j_call: TRBJ2-1
v_call: TRBV11-3
cdr3_aa: CASSLKGRTRDYNEQFF
cdr3_nt: TGTGCCAGCAGTTTAAAGGGTAGGACTAGGGATTACAATGAGCAGTTCTTC

cdr3_length: 14
d_call: TRBD1
clone_size: medium-sized
j_call: TRBJ1-2
v_call: TRBV6-8
cdr3_aa: CASSRDRGLDGYTF
cdr3_nt: TGTGCCAGCAGTCGGGACAGGGGGTTGGATGGCTACACCTTC

cdr3_length: 17
d_call: TRBD1
clone_size: -
j_call: TRBJ2-5
v_call: TRBV14
cdr3_aa: CASSQTPTGIGRETQYF
cdr3_nt: TGTGCCAGCAGCCAAACCCCGACAGGGATCGGTCGAGAGACCCAGTACTTC

cdr3_length: 14
d_call: -
clone_size: many
j_call: TRBJ2-1
v_call: TRBV11-3
cdr3_aa: CASSSSGPYNEQFF
cdr3_nt: TGTGCCAGCAGTTCATCCGGTCCCTACAATGAGCAGTTCTTC

cdr3_length: 17
d_call: -
clone_size: -
j_call: TRBJ1-5
v_call: TRBV6-8
cdr3_aa: CASTHPRGPNSNQPQHF
cdr3_nt: TGTGCCAGCACACACCCCAGGGGCCCAAATAGCAATCAGCCCCAGCATTTT

cdr3_length: 13
d_call: -
clone_size: few
j_call: TRBJ2-2
v_call: TRBV9
cdr3_aa: CASSVGGHGELFF
cdr3_nt: TGTGCCAGCAGCGTAGGAGGGCACGGGGAGCTGTTTTTT

cdr3_length: 15
d_call: TRBD1
clone_size: -
j_call: TRBJ1-2
v_call: TRBV29-1
cdr3_aa: CSVVGRGDLDYGYTF
cdr3_nt: TGCAGCGTTGTAGGCAGGGGGGACCTCGACTATGGCTACACCTTC

cdr3_length: 11
d_call: -
clone_size: -
j_call: TRBJ1-4
v_call: TRBV10-1
cdr3_aa: CASSEGEKLFF
cdr3_nt: TGCGCCAGCAGTGAGGGGGAAAAACTGTTTTTT

cdr3_length: 14
d_call: TRBD1
clone_size: few
j_call: TRBJ2-3
v_call: TRBV4-1
cdr3_aa: CASSHPTGTDTQYF
cdr3_nt: TGCGCCAGCAGCCACCCGACAGGGACAGATACGCAGTATTTT

cdr3_length: 15
d_call: TRBD2
clone_size: -
j_call: TRBJ2-3
v_call: TRBV19
cdr3_aa: CASTEGLAGTDTQYF
cdr3_nt: TGTGCCAGTACCGAGGGACTAGCGGGCACAGATACGCAGTATTTT